These 27 T cell receptor beta chains were sequenced from one sample in a study of blood T cell repertoires in COVID-19. Measured with immunoSEQ multiplex PCR; TCRdb has only the in-frame clones, and not every one. The profile shows 100,000 to 120,000 clones, 65% to 90% of them singletons. The specimen was peripheral blood. These receptors were collected from a man aged 45-60 years with acute or convalescent COVID-19.

J is TRBJ2-7 and V is TRBV9, with TRBD1 identical over 8 bases. This CDR3 contains 19 residues. Germline loops: CDR1 SGDLS, CDR2 YYNGEE. Trimming cost V 4 bases and J 0 bases; bases outside gene matches: 18. CDR3 bases: TGTGCCAGCAGCCCATTCAAGGGCCCCCGGACAGGGAGCTCCTACGAGCAGTACTTC. This translates into CASSPFKGPRTGSSYEQYF.

This clone was seen a single time. J is TRBJ2-6 and V is TRBV9, with 9 bases fitting TRBD1. The ends lost 4 bases at V and 2 bases at J; junction bases unmatched: 10. This CDR3 region has 18 residues. CDR1 SGDLS and CDR2 YYNGEE come from the germline V gene. The CDR3 sequence: CASSFPGQGGAGANVLTF. DNA of the CDR3: TGTGCCAGCAGCTTTCCGGGACAGGGCGGGGCTGGGGCCAACGTCCTGACTTTC.

This chain links TRBV11-1 with TRBJ2-7, with 10 positions matching TRBD1. With 5 bases clipped from V and 6 bases from J, the junction kept 4 bases outside the gene matches. The CDR3 sequence is 13 residues long. Germline CDR1 is SGHAT and CDR2 is FQDESV (reference sequence). The CDR3 protein is CASSRGQGGEQYF. CDR3 in DNA: TGTGCCAGCAGCCGCGGACAGGGGGGCGAGCAGTACTTC.

This CDR3 is CASSPVAAISYEQYF. The CDR3 DNA is TGTGCCAGCTCACCGGTTGCGGCCATCTCCTACGAGCAGTACTTC. The chain links TRBV18 to TRBJ2-7; D gene uncertain. The CDR3 contains 15 residues. From germline, CDR1 is KGHSH and CDR2 LQKENI. Trimming shortened V by 3 bases and J by 0 bases, and 12 bases separated the two germline ends.

CDR3 sequence: CASSEGGLPQYF. The CDR3 coding sequence is TGTGCCAGCAGCGAAGGAGGGTTGCCGCAGTATTTT. The chain is built from TRBV3-1 (or the pseudogene TRBV3-2) and TRBJ2-3; a weak D match, TRBD2 (6 bases). The CDR3 consists of 12 residues. The V gene's germline CDR1 is LGHDT and CDR2 YNNKEL (reference sequence). V gave up 5 bases and J gave up 10 bases, with 13 bases separating them.

This clone occurred a few times. Its ends do not fully match the called genes, so a read error is possible. The V gene is TRBV19, the J gene TRBJ1-5; the D is unclear. Per the germline V gene, CDR1 is LNHDA and CDR2 is SQIVND (reference sequence). CDR3 length equals 11 residues. In DNA, the CDR3 is TGTGCCAGTAGTATTGGACTCGTCACTGTTTTT. Translated, it gives CASSIGLVTVF.

This clone showed up just a few times. The V gene is TRBV19, the J gene TRBJ1-1; the D is unclear. V shed 0 bases and J shed 0 bases, with 8 bases lying between them. CDR1 and CDR2 (germline): LNHDA, SQIVND (reference sequence). This CDR3 contains 15 residues. The CDR3 sequence is CASSIDPVMNTEAFF. The CDR3 DNA is TGTGCCAGTAGTATAGATCCGGTTATGAACACTGAAGCTTTCTTT. Looking up the rest from reference TRBV19 and TRBJ1-1 gives the full variable domain: DGGITQSPKYLFRKEGQNVTLSCEQNLNHDAMYWYRQDPGQGLRLIYYSQIVNDFQKGDIAEGYSVSREKKESFPLTVTSAQKNPTAFYLCASSIDPVMNTEAFFGQGTRLTVV.

The V call is TRBV13, the J call TRBJ1-6; 7 nucleotides match TRBD1. Unmatched junction bases numbered 6, after V lost 5 bases and J lost 8 bases. CDR3 length: 14 residues. Germline CDR1 reads PRHDT; CDR2 reads FYEKMQ (reference sequence). The CDR3 coding sequence is TGTGCCAGCAGCCGTACAGGGGCGGATTCACCCCTCCACTTT. Amino acid sequence: CASSRTGADSPLHF.

This clone was detected only once. The V gene is TRBV10-1, the J gene TRBJ2-7; 9 positions agree with TRBD2. Trimming took 2 bases from V and 2 from J; bases not matched to a gene: 7. Germline values: CDR1 WNHNN, CDR2 SYGVQD (reference sequence). The CDR3 has 16 amino acids. As DNA, the CDR3 is TGCGCCAGCAGTGAGATAACGGCGGGAGGGACCTACGAGCAGTACTTC. Amino acid sequence: CASSEITAGGTYEQYF.

This clone was observed once. V and J are TRBV24-1 and TRBJ1-5; D might be TRBD1 (5 bases). The CDR3 totals 14 residues. V lost 5 bases, J lost 4 bases, and 11 bases lay in between. Germline CDR1 KGHDR, CDR2 SFDVKD. CDR3 amino acids: CATSAWGGNQPQHF. CDR3 coding DNA: TGTGCCACCAGTGCCTGGGGGGGAAATCAGCCCCAGCATTTT.

The genes are TRBV27 and TRBJ2-1, with D possibly TRBD2 on 6 matching bases. This CDR3 has 14 amino acids. Germline V lookup: CDR1 MNHEY, CDR2 SMNVEV (reference sequence). With 1 base removed from V and 6 bases from J, the gap between germline ends came to 10 bases. The CDR3 DNA sequence: TGTGCCAGCAGTTTATGGGACTCGGGCAATGAGCAGTTCTTC. Amino acid sequence: CASSLWDSGNEQFF.

In DNA form, the CDR3 reads TGTGCCAGCAGCTCGACAGGGGCAGGGGTGGAGACCCAGTACTTC. This translates into CASSSTGAGVETQYF. The chain carries TRBV5-6 and TRBJ2-5, with 8 nucleotides matching TRBD1. The trim removed 3 bases at V and 5 bases at J, leaving 9 bases unmatched. The CDR3 length is 15 residues. Germline CDR1 and CDR2: SGHDT and YYEEEE.

This sequence joins TRBV6-2 or TRBV6-3 and TRBJ2-7, with D possibly TRBD2 on 6 matching bases. V was clipped by 5 bases and J by 3 bases, with 11 bases between them. Germline V gene lookup returns CDR1 MNHEY and CDR2 SVGEGT. CDR3 size: 13 residues. CDR3 protein: CASSPGTFYEQYF. The CDR3 nucleotides read TGTGCCAGCAGTCCCGGGACTTTCTACGAGCAGTACTTC.

This clone occurred once. V gene TRBV12-3 or TRBV12-4 combines with J gene TRBJ2-3; TRBD2 matches at 7 bases. V was pared by 6 bases and J by 6 bases, with 6 bases of the junction left unmatched. This CDR3 contains 13 residues. As DNA, the CDR3 is TGTGCCAGCAGCTCCGGGCGGGGGGATACGCAGTATTTT. Translated, it gives CASSSGRGDTQYF.

J is TRBJ1-1 and V is TRBV5-1, with D unresolved. Germline V gives CDR1 SGHRS, CDR2 YFSETQ. Trimming took 2 bases from V and 0 from J, leaving 5 bases between them. The CDR3 length is 13 residues. CDR3 nucleotides: TGCGCCAGCAGCTTTATAGTGAACACTGAAGCTTTCTTT. It encodes CASSFIVNTEAFF.

J is TRBJ1-1 and V is TRBV4-1; the D is unclear. With 6 bases removed from V and 6 bases from J, the gap between germline ends came to 14 bases. Germline CDR1 and CDR2: MGHRA and YSYEKL. This CDR3 is built from 13 residues. The CDR3, as DNA: TGCGCCAGCAGACTAAGCAGTCGCTCTGAAGCTTTCTTT. Translated, it gives CASRLSSRSEAFF.

This rearrangement joins TRBV2 to TRBJ2-2, with TRBD1 matching 9 bases. From germline, CDR1 is SNHLY and CDR2 FYNNEI. With 7 bases clipped from V and 6 bases from J, the junction kept 6 bases outside the gene matches. CDR3 length: 14 amino acids. The CDR3 DNA follows: TGTGCCAGCAACCGGGACAGGGTTCCCGGGGAGCTGTTTTTT. Translation: CASNRDRVPGELFF.

The V gene is TRBV18, the J gene TRBJ1-1; D is unclear. The germline V gene has CDR1 KGHSH and CDR2 LQKENI. The CDR3 contains 13 residues. Trimming pared 2 bases from V and 6 bases from J, leaving 10 bases between. CDR3 sequence: CASSPELFAEAFF. DNA of the CDR3: TGTGCCAGCTCACCAGAGCTTTTTGCTGAAGCTTTCTTT.

The chain employs TRBV5-6 and TRBJ1-4, with 7 bases that match TRBD1. The V and J ends lost 0 bases and 10 bases, in that order; junction bases with no gene match: 9. Per the germline V gene, CDR1 is SGHDT and CDR2 is YYEEEE. This CDR3 has 15 amino acids. In DNA, the CDR3 is TGTGCCAGCAGCTTGGGGAGAGGGGGCGGCCGAAAACTGTTTTTT. It yields the protein CASSLGRGGGRKLFF.

The V and J genes are TRBV6-5 and TRBJ1-1, with D unresolved. The CDR3 extends over 16 amino acids. Trimming stripped 0 bases from V and 1 base from J, with 12 bases between. Germline V gene sequence: CDR1 MNHEY, CDR2 SVGAGI. The CDR3 is CASSYSLGFQNTEAFF. CDR3 in DNA: TGTGCCAGCAGTTACTCTCTCGGTTTTCAGAACACTGAAGCTTTCTTT.

The chain recombines TRBV10-3 with TRBJ1-1; 7 bases align to TRBD1. The germline V gene has CDR1 ENHRY and CDR2 SYGVKD. The CDR3 consists of 13 residues. Trimming removed 6 bases from V and 4 bases from J; junction bases left unmatched: 5. The CDR3 loop is CAISLRGPTEAFF. The CDR3 DNA sequence: TGTGCCATCAGCCTTAGGGGGCCCACTGAAGCTTTCTTT.

The CDR3 spells CASSYLQGLGTDTQYF. As DNA, the CDR3 is TGTGCCAGCAGTTACCTCCAGGGTCTGGGGACAGATACGCAGTATTTT. This chain links TRBV6-6 with TRBJ2-3; D perhaps matches TRBD1 (5 bases). Germline V lookup: CDR1 MNHNY, CDR2 SVGAGI (reference sequence). CDR3 length: 16 residues. V shed 2 bases and J shed 3 bases, with 15 bases lying between them.

CDR3 sequence reads: CASSYSTLAGEGEQFF. In nucleotides, the CDR3 is TGTGCCAGCAGTTACTCGACGCTAGCGGGAGAGGGTGAGCAGTTCTTC. The chain has TRBV6-5 and TRBJ2-1, with 10 bases fitting TRBD2. Germline CDR1 MNHEY, CDR2 SVGAGI. The CDR3 has 16 amino acids. V lost 0 bases, J lost 9 bases, and 8 bases stayed unmatched.

This clone came up a few times. V and J are TRBV6-4 and TRBJ2-3, with D possibly matching TRBD1 (6 bases). The CDR3 is 15 amino acids. Trimming stripped 3 bases from V and 4 bases from J, with 14 bases between. CDR1 is MRHNA, CDR2 SNTAGT, per germline. CDR3 protein: CASSETDSRADTQYF. Written as DNA, the CDR3 is TGTGCCAGCAGTGAAACGGACAGTCGGGCAGATACGCAGTATTTT.

The chain carries TRBV18 and TRBJ1-3; D not certain. Trimming pared 2 bases from V and 3 bases from J, leaving 8 bases between. This CDR3 comprises 14 residues. Germline V gene lookup returns CDR1 KGHSH and CDR2 LQKENI. The CDR3 nucleotides are TGTGCCAGCTCACCATCCGAGGGTGGAAACACCATATATTTT. Its protein product is CASSPSEGGNTIYF.

This clone was seen just once. The chain joins TRBV10-1 to TRBJ2-2; D might be TRBD1 (6 bases). Between the trimmed V and J ends, which lost 7 bases and 2 bases, there was a span of 17 bases. The length of the CDR3 is 16 residues. Germline CDR1 and CDR2: WNHNN and SYGVQD (reference sequence). CDR3 coding DNA: TGCGCCAGCATGGGCGGACAGACCCACAACACCGGGGAGCTGTTTTTT. This translates into CASMGGQTHNTGELFF.

There are a few counts of this clone. The J gene is TRBJ1-5, the V gene TRBV29-1; a possible D gene is TRBD1 (6 bases). This CDR3 is 15 amino acids long. Deletions cut 7 bases from V and 2 bases from J, with 18 bases between. Germline CDR1 reads SQVTM; CDR2 reads ANQGSEA. The CDR3 reads CSALLQGWGNQPQHF. Written as DNA, the CDR3 is TGCAGCGCACTCTTACAGGGATGGGGCAATCAGCCCCAGCATTTT.